Each of the 23 T cell receptor beta chains below was sequenced from the same sample in a study of human T cells and chemical hapten exposure. TCRdb redid the calling of the RACE reads with MiXCR, one entry per CDR3 protein. The table lists tens of thousands of distinct CDR3 sequences, under 10% of them singletons. The sample's time point: healthy volunteer bleed at 6 weeks. Total RNA came from unfractionated whole blood. The sample comprised whole blood. The receptors shown here come from a male donor in good health. Some clones in this sample may be carry-over from other donors' samples.

J is TRBJ1-5 and V is TRBV5-6; the D gene is possibly TRBD1 (5 bases). The V end was cut by 4 bases, the J end by 5 bases, with 16 bases between. Germline CDR1 is SGHDT and CDR2 is YYEEEE. CDR3 size: 15 residues. CDR3 sequence reads: CASSPGWETHQPQHF. The CDR3 bases are TGTGCCAGCAGCCCAGGGTGGGAGACTCATCAGCCCCAGCATTTT.

A few counts support this clonotype. The chain joins TRBV7-7 to TRBJ2-5; D is possibly TRBD1 or TRBD2 (5 bases each). This CDR3 is 18 amino acids long. The germline V and J ends were trimmed by 5 bases and 1 base, with 23 bases remaining between them. Germline CDR1 and CDR2: SSHAT and FNYEAQ (reference sequence). The chain's CDR3 is CASSRWGISAGTQETQYF. The CDR3 coding sequence is TGTGCCAGCAGCCGATGGGGGATCAGTGCAGGGACCCAAGAGACCCAGTACTTC.

This clonotype was found a few times. V usage is TRBV30 and J usage is TRBJ1-1, with D possibly being TRBD1 (5 bases). V was clipped by 2 bases and J by 0 bases, with 10 bases between them. Germline loops: CDR1 GTSNPN, CDR2 SVGIG (reference sequence). The CDR3 sequence is 14 residues long. The CDR3 DNA follows: TGTGCCTGGAGTCTCGGGGCAGTGAACACTGAAGCTTTCTTT. Translating it yields CAWSLGAVNTEAFF.

The genes are TRBV12-5 and TRBJ1-1, with no clear D. In germline, CDR1 is LGHNT, CDR2 FRNRAP. Trimming pared 4 bases from V and 1 base from J, leaving 16 bases between. This CDR3 is 16 amino acids long. The CDR3 DNA sequence: TGTGCTAGTGGTTCCTTTGAAGGTAAACAGAACACTGAAGCTTTCTTT. It yields the protein CASGSFEGKQNTEAFF.

This clonotype was observed many times. The chain couples TRBV25-1 to TRBJ2-5; D ambiguous. Trimming cost V 4 bases and J 0 bases, with 9 bases left between them. Per the germline V gene, CDR1 is MGHDK and CDR2 is SYGVNS. There are 14 residues in the CDR3. Here the CDR3 DNA reads TGTGCCAGCAGTGCCCGGATCAACCAAGAGACCCAGTACTTC. It yields the protein CASSARINQETQYF.

This clonotype was seen a few times. The rearrangement joins TRBV12-3 or TRBV12-4 to TRBJ2-7, with D perhaps matching TRBD1 or TRBD2 (6 bases each). Trimming pared 8 bases from V and 7 bases from J, leaving 12 bases between. The CDR3 is 11 amino acids. CDR3: CASRRGEEQYF. CDR3 nucleotides: TGTGCCAGCCGTAGGGGGGAAGAGCAGTACTTC.

This clonotype came up a few times. V gene TRBV20-1 combines with J gene TRBJ2-7, with D hard to call. The CDR3 runs to 13 residues. Per the germline V gene, CDR1 is DFQATT and CDR2 is SNEGSKA (reference sequence). Trimming took 6 bases from V and 3 from J, leaving 15 bases between them. The CDR3 DNA reads TGCAGTGCCGATTCAATGGAGAACTACGAGCAGTACTTC. As protein: CSADSMENYEQYF.

This rearrangement joins TRBV5-1 to TRBJ2-3, with D hard to call. This CDR3 is 13 amino acids long. V lost 2 bases and J 5 bases, leaving 9 bases between the germline ends. From germline, CDR1 is SGHRS and CDR2 YFSETQ. CDR3 loop: CASSFGRQDTQYF. The CDR3 coding sequence is TGCGCCAGCAGCTTTGGCAGGCAAGATACGCAGTATTTT.

The chain combines TRBV27 with TRBJ2-3; 14 nucleotides line up with TRBD2. Germline values: CDR1 MNHEY, CDR2 SMNVEV (reference sequence). The CDR3 length is 16 residues. The V gene end was trimmed by 5 bases and the J gene end by 7 bases; junction bases not matched to a gene: 8. CDR3 sequence (DNA): TGTGCCAGCAGTCATAGACTAGCGGGGGGGCCAAATACGCAGTATTTT. This encodes CASSHRLAGGPNTQYF.

The table lists this clonotype with many counts. The chain employs TRBV14 and TRBJ2-7; 7 bases map to TRBD1. Germline CDR1 reads SGHDN; CDR2 reads FVKESK. The CDR3 length is 15 residues. J lost 4 bases, V lost 2 bases, and 8 bases had no gene match. The CDR3 region has the DNA TGTGCCAGCAGCCAAACATCGGGACAGATGTACGAGCAGTACTTC. This sequence encodes CASSQTSGQMYEQYF.

This clonotype was observed a few times. The chain carries TRBV12-3 or TRBV12-4 and TRBJ1-6; D gene uncertain. The CDR3 has 14 residues. Trimming shortened V by 3 bases and J by 6 bases, and 9 bases separated the two germline ends. The CDR3 region is CASSFEGINSPLHF. The CDR3, as DNA: TGTGCCAGCAGTTTCGAGGGCATTAATTCACCCCTCCACTTT.

The V gene is TRBV7-2, the J gene TRBJ2-3; no clear D gene. This CDR3 region has 14 residues. The V end lost 2 bases, the J end lost 2 bases, and 8 bases lay between the germline ends. Germline values: CDR1 SGHTA, CDR2 FQGNSA. CDR3 bases: TGTGCCAGCAGCTTAACCCCAACCACAGATACGCAGTATTTT. Encoded protein: CASSLTPTTDTQYF.

The rearrangement links TRBV10-2 to TRBJ2-3; D might be TRBD2 (6 bases). Germline CDR1 and CDR2: WSHSY and SAAADI. The V end was cut by 5 bases, the J end by 2 bases, with 17 bases between. The CDR3 has 16 residues. The CDR3 sequence: CASSSAGGGYTDTQYF. The CDR3 region has the DNA TGCGCCAGCAGTAGCGCTGGGGGAGGCTACACAGATACGCAGTATTTT.

In its sample, this clonotype was seen many times. The chain employs TRBV29-1 and TRBJ2-3; D perhaps matches TRBD2 (6 bases). This CDR3 comprises 14 residues. CDR1 and CDR2 from the germline V gene are SQVTM and ANQGSEA. The ends were cut back, 3 bases at V and 0 bases at J, with 10 bases in the middle. The CDR3 DNA reads as TGCAGCGTTGATGGGAGGCCTAGCACAGATACGCAGTATTTT. This gives the protein CSVDGRPSTDTQYF.

This clonotype was detected many times. The rearrangement uses TRBV6-5 and TRBJ1-1; tentatively, D is TRBD1 (5 bases). Trimming left V 0 bases short and J 7 bases short, with 15 bases between. CDR1 is MNHEY and CDR2 is SVGAGI in the germline V gene. CDR3 length: 15 amino acids. The CDR3 is CASSYSVAPTGEAFF. CDR3 in DNA: TGTGCCAGCAGTTACTCCGTGGCCCCCACAGGTGAAGCTTTCTTT.

The chain joins TRBV20-1 to TRBJ2-1, with D uncertain. Looked up from germline, CDR1 is DFQATT and CDR2 is SNEGSKA (reference sequence). V lost 1 base, J lost 9 bases, and 13 bases lay in between. The CDR3 sequence is 13 residues long. The CDR3 protein is CSARVLGWVEQFF. Written as DNA, the CDR3 is TGCAGTGCTAGAGTTTTAGGGTGGGTTGAGCAGTTCTTC.

The chain carries TRBV10-1 and TRBJ2-5, with D tentatively TRBD1 (5 bases). The germline CDR1 and CDR2 sequences are WNHNN and SYGVQD (reference sequence). Deletions cut 2 bases from V and 2 bases from J, with 15 bases between. The CDR3 consists of 16 residues. CDR3 sequence reads: CASSEPSGMNQETQYF. CDR3 in DNA: TGCGCCAGCAGTGAGCCGTCAGGGATGAATCAAGAGACCCAGTACTTC.

The table lists this clonotype with a few counts. The chain uses TRBV5-1 and TRBJ1-2; tentatively, D is TRBD1 (5 bases). The length of the CDR3 is 16 residues. Trimming removed 0 bases at V and 4 bases at J, with 16 bases between. Per germline, CDR1 SGHRS and CDR2 YFSETQ. CDR3 DNA: TGCGCCAGCAGCTTGGCCGGGGGGGGATACAGCTATGGCTACACCTTC. Translation gives CASSLAGGGYSYGYTF.

This sequence joins TRBV12-5 and TRBJ1-4; TRBD1 matches at 7 bases. The V segment lost 6 bases and the J segment 8 bases; nucleotides outside the gene matches: 12. CDR3 length: 15 residues. CDR1 LGHNT and CDR2 FRNRAP come from the germline V gene. CDR3 region: CASGPPDRVGEKLFF. DNA for the CDR3: TGTGCTAGTGGCCCCCCCGACAGGGTAGGGGAAAAACTGTTTTTT.

The chain uses TRBV14 and TRBJ1-6, with 9 positions matching TRBD1. The CDR3 spans 17 residues. CDR1 SGHDN and CDR2 FVKESK come from the germline V gene. With V trimmed by 0 bases and J by 4 bases, 4 bases remained unmatched. The CDR3 DNA follows: TGTGCCAGCAGCCAAGATCGGACAGGGGTGTATAATTCACCCCTCCACTTT. Residues: CASSQDRTGVYNSPLHF.

This chain links TRBV27 with TRBJ1-5, with TRBD1 matching 9 bases. Germline assignment: CDR1 MNHEY and CDR2 SMNVEV (reference sequence). V was clipped by 6 bases and J by 7 bases; unmatched bases: 7. This CDR3 region has 14 residues. The CDR3 here is CASRATGGGQPQHF. The CDR3 DNA sequence: TGTGCCAGCAGGGCGACAGGGGGAGGCCAGCCCCAGCATTTT.

This clonotype showed up just a few times. The gene calls are TRBV12-3 or TRBV12-4 and TRBJ2-2; D unresolved. V was shortened by 3 bases and J by 6 bases, with 5 bases between the two germline ends. The CDR3 consists of 12 residues. This chain's CDR3 is CASSFNPGELFF. The DNA for the CDR3 is TGTGCCAGCAGTTTCAACCCCGGGGAGCTGTTTTTT.

This clonotype appeared a few times. This chain uses TRBV9 with TRBJ2-7; no reliable D call. CDR1 is SGDLS, CDR2 YYNGEE, per germline. CDR3 size: 13 residues. Trimming took off 4 bases at V and 7 bases at J, with 15 bases between the two ends. CDR3 residues: CASSPRPGWEQYF. DNA of the CDR3: TGTGCCAGCAGCCCCCGACCCGGTTGGGAGCAGTACTTC.